This entry lists 8 T cell receptor beta chains sequenced from one sample in a study of cytomegalovirus exposure and HLA in healthy donors. Method: immunoSEQ multiplex PCR; TCRdb's copy keeps in-frame clones and lacks some. The sample has tens of thousands of clones; around 81% are singletons. Sequencing input: PBMCs. The receptors derive from a man aged 25-45 years in good health and CMV-seronegative.

The genes are TRBV6-1 and TRBJ2-1; TRBD2 is a possible D gene (6 bases). V was cut by 4 bases and J by 5 bases, with 27 bases left in between. The CDR3 contains 19 residues. Germline loops: CDR1 MNHNS, CDR2 SASEGT. CDR3 region: CASSGTWTTPGATHNEQFF. CDR3 in DNA: TGTGCCAGCAGTGGAACCTGGACTACCCCTGGGGCCACACACAATGAGCAGTTCTTC.

The rearrangement joins TRBV4-1 to TRBJ2-7; possible D gene TRBD2, 7 bases. The CDR3 sequence is 16 residues long. Between the trimmed V and J ends, which lost 0 bases and 3 bases, there was a span of 15 bases. Germline V gene data show CDR1 as MGHRA and CDR2 as YSYEKL. CDR3 loop: CASSQERRGGIYEQYF. In DNA form, the CDR3 reads TGCGCCAGCAGCCAAGAAAGGAGGGGGGGGATCTACGAGCAGTACTTC.

The chain recombines TRBV5-1 with TRBJ2-2, with unresolved D. Germline loops: CDR1 SGHRS, CDR2 YFSETQ. V was clipped by 0 bases and J by 7 bases, with 7 bases between them. The CDR3 consists of 13 residues. The chain's CDR3 is CASSLAPFGELFF. In nucleotides, the CDR3 is TGCGCCAGCAGCTTGGCTCCTTTCGGGGAGCTGTTTTTT. The variable domain in full, completed from reference TRBV5-1 and TRBJ2-2, reads KAGVTQTPRYLIKTRGQQVTLSCSPISGHRSVSWYQQTPGQGLQFLFEYFSETQRNKGNFPGRFSGRQFSNSRSEMNVSTLELGDSALYLCASSLAPFGELFFGEGSRLTVL.

The chain joins TRBV6-4 to TRBJ2-3, with 7 bases that match TRBD1. The trim removed 3 bases at V and 1 base at J, leaving 1 base unmatched. CDR1 and CDR2 (germline): MRHNA, SNTAGT. The CDR3 is 14 residues long. The CDR3 DNA sequence: TGTGCCAGCAGTGATACAGGGGGCACAGATACGCAGTATTTT. Translation gives CASSDTGGTDTQYF.

This chain links TRBV27 with TRBJ2-5, with 8 bases fitting TRBD2. This CDR3 comprises 14 residues. Germline V CDR1 and CDR2: MNHEY, SMNVEV (reference sequence). The V and J ends lost 2 bases and 7 bases, in that order; junction bases with no gene match: 6. CDR3 coding DNA: TGTGCCAGCAGTTTAAATTTTCTAGCGGGGACCCAGTACTTC. Residues: CASSLNFLAGTQYF.

This clone was recorded once. The chain is built from TRBV15 and TRBJ1-2, with unresolved D. Germline-derived CDR1 and CDR2 are LNHNV and YYDKDF (reference sequence). Trimming removed 0 bases at V and 7 bases at J, with 6 bases between. The CDR3 loop spans 12 amino acids. The CDR3 loop reads CATSRDQVGYTF. The CDR3 region has the DNA TGTGCCACCAGCAGAGACCAGGTTGGCTACACCTTC. The full variable domain, completed using reference TRBV15 and TRBJ1-2, is DAMVIQNPRYQVTQFGKPVTLSCSQTLNHNVMYWYQQKSSQAPKLLFHYYDKDFNNEADTPDNFQSRRPNTSFCFLDIRSPGLGDTAMYLCATSRDQVGYTFGSGTRLTVV.

The chain is built from TRBV15 and TRBJ1-5, with TRBD1 as a possible D gene (5 bases). The V gene's germline CDR1 is LNHNV and CDR2 YYDKDF (reference sequence). V shed 8 bases and J shed 4 bases, with 15 bases lying between them. The CDR3 runs 14 residues. The CDR3 is CATQDEAGNQPQHF. The CDR3 region has the DNA TGTGCCACCCAAGATGAGGCAGGGAATCAGCCCCAGCATTTT.

This chain connects TRBV7-3 to TRBJ1-1; D is possibly TRBD1 (5 bases). The germline V gene has CDR1 SGHTA and CDR2 FQGTGA. This CDR3 spans 13 amino acids. Trimming stripped 5 bases from V and 3 bases from J, with 10 bases between. CDR3 residues: CASSIRVDTEAFF. In nucleotides, the CDR3 is TGTGCCAGCAGCATCAGGGTGGACACTGAAGCTTTCTTT.